A single sample is the source of the 27 T cell receptor beta chains below, sequenced in a study of T cells in Graves' hyperthyroidism and ophthalmopathy. TCR beta CDR3 regions were amplified from RNA. HTBI primers were the set used in a first-round RT-PCR of the TCR CDR3. Each CDR3 protein is one row after TCRdb ran MiXCR on the multiplex PCR reads. The sample lists some 650,000 distinct CDR3 sequences; more than 15% were seen once. The sequenced sample was blood. These receptors were obtained from a woman aged 40-49 years with Graves' ophthalmopathy.

This clonotype has a count of ten or more. The chain has TRBV28 and TRBJ2-2; tentatively, D is TRBD2 (5 bases). The CDR3 contains 15 residues. The germline CDR1 and CDR2 sequences are MDHEN and SYDVKM. Trimming pared 3 bases from V and 1 base from J, leaving 9 bases between. The CDR3 protein is CASSFHRGNTGELFF. The CDR3, as DNA: TGTGCCAGCAGTTTTCACCGGGGGAACACCGGGGAGCTGTTTTTT.

This clonotype was detected ten times or more. The V gene is TRBV3-1, the J gene TRBJ1-3; D gene unclear. The CDR3 loop spans 16 amino acids. V lost 3 bases, J lost 1 base, and 13 bases lay in between. Looked up from germline, CDR1 is LGHDT and CDR2 is YNNKEL (reference sequence). The CDR3 region is CASSQGSFISGNTIYF. CDR3 DNA: TGTGCCAGCAGCCAGGGCAGCTTCATATCTGGAAACACCATATATTTT. Together with reference TRBV3-1 and TRBJ1-3, the CDR3 gives the full variable domain: DTAVSQTPKYLVTQMGNDKSIKCEQNLGHDTMYWYKQDSKKFLKIMFSYNNKELIINETVPNRFSPKSPDKAHLNLHINSLELGDSAVYFCASSQGSFISGNTIYFGEGSWLTVV.

This clonotype was seen repeatedly, ten times or more. The chain employs TRBV20-1 and TRBJ2-2, with 10 positions matching TRBD2. The CDR3 contains 17 residues. With V trimmed by 0 bases and J by 8 bases, 12 bases remained unmatched. Per germline, CDR1 DFQATT and CDR2 SNEGSKA (reference sequence). CDR3 coding DNA: TGCAGTGCTAGAGATCGAAGCGGGGGGGGCGACGTGGGGGAGCTGTTTTTT. Amino acid sequence: CSARDRSGGGDVGELFF.

The chain employs TRBV4-1 and TRBJ1-1; 10 bases map to TRBD1. The CDR3 sequence is 14 residues long. V was clipped by 4 bases and J by 6 bases; unmatched bases: 5. The germline V gene encodes CDR1 MGHRA and CDR2 YSYEKL. Written as DNA, the CDR3 is TGCGCCAGCAGCCCGGACAGGGGGGTCGCTGAAGCTTTCTTT. Residues: CASSPDRGVAEAFF.

The V call is TRBV29-1, the J call TRBJ2-7, with D uncertain. There are 11 residues in the CDR3. The germline V and J ends were trimmed by 4 bases and 1 base, with 5 bases remaining between them. The germline gives CDR1 SQVTM, CDR2 ANQGSEA. CDR3 sequence (DNA): TGCAGCGTTGCCTCTTCCTACGAGCAGTACTTC. It yields the protein CSVASSYEQYF.

This clonotype turned up a few times. The V and J genes are TRBV7-2 and TRBJ2-1; a possible D gene is TRBD2 (5 bases). The germline V gene encodes CDR1 SGHTA and CDR2 FQGNSA. Trimming removed 2 bases from V and 12 bases from J, with 11 bases in between. The length of the CDR3 is 12 residues. CDR3 DNA: TGTGCCAGCAGCTTATTGGGAGCTGGGCAGTTCTTC. Translated, it gives CASSLLGAGQFF.

This clonotype was picked up many times. The chain has TRBV9 and TRBJ2-5, with a tentative D call TRBD2 (6 bases). CDR1 SGDLS and CDR2 YYNGEE come from the germline V gene. This CDR3 region has 14 residues. V was clipped by 3 bases and J by 2 bases, with 11 bases between them. CDR3 DNA: TGTGCCAGCAGCGCGGGACTGCTACAAGAGACCCAGTACTTC. Amino acids: CASSAGLLQETQYF.

This chain links TRBV4-1 with TRBJ2-1, with 7 bases that match TRBD1. The CDR3 loop spans 17 amino acids. The germline V gene encodes CDR1 MGHRA and CDR2 YSYEKL. The V gene end was trimmed by 4 bases and the J gene end by 0 bases; junction bases not matched to a gene: 9. DNA for the CDR3: TGCGCCAGCAGCCTCCCGAGGGGACAGAGCTCCTACAATGAGCAGTTCTTC. Translation gives CASSLPRGQSSYNEQFF.

This clonotype has just a few counts. The rearrangement uses TRBV5-4 and TRBJ2-6; the D is unclear. Trimming cost V 3 bases and J 1 base, with 11 bases left between them. This CDR3 region has 16 residues. CDR1 is SGHNT and CDR2 is YYREEE in the germline V gene (reference sequence). CDR3 amino acids: CASSSVLGSGANVLTF. The CDR3 DNA reads as TGTGCCAGCAGCTCAGTACTGGGATCTGGGGCCAACGTCCTGACTTTC.

This clonotype was seen repeatedly, ten times or more. The genes are TRBV5-1 and TRBJ2-1; TRBD2 matches 8 bases. Per germline, CDR1 SGHRS and CDR2 YFSETQ. The CDR3 has 15 residues. V was pared by 0 bases and J by 2 bases, with 1 base of the junction left unmatched. CDR3 sequence (DNA): TGCGCCAGCAGCTTGGACGGGGGGGCCTACAATGAGCAGTTCTTC. Its protein product is CASSLDGGAYNEQFF.

The chain joins TRBV9 to TRBJ1-3; the D is unclear. CDR1 SGDLS and CDR2 YYNGEE come from the germline V gene. With 4 bases removed from V and 0 bases from J, the gap between germline ends came to 8 bases. The CDR3 contains 14 residues. As DNA, the CDR3 is TGTGCCAGCAGCAAGCAGAGCTCTGGAAACACCATATATTTT. Translation gives CASSKQSSGNTIYF. The whole variable domain, filled in from reference TRBV9 and TRBJ1-3, reads DSGVTQTPKHLITATGQRVTLRCSPRSGDLSVYWYQQSLDQGLQFLIQYYNGEERAKGNILERFSAQQFPDLHSELNLSSLELGDSALYFCASSKQSSGNTIYFGEGSWLTVV.

This clonotype was seen many times. This rearrangement joins TRBV5-1 to TRBJ2-2; D not resolved. The germline V gene has CDR1 SGHRS and CDR2 YFSETQ. Trimming took 4 bases from V and 0 from J, leaving 10 bases between them. The CDR3 has 15 amino acids. The CDR3: CASSPDRANTGELFF. In DNA, the CDR3 is TGCGCCAGCAGCCCGGACCGCGCGAACACCGGGGAGCTGTTTTTT.

Ten or more counts support this clonotype. The gene calls are TRBV12-3 or TRBV12-4 and TRBJ2-2; TRBD2 might be the D (8 bases). Trimming removed 5 bases at V and 0 bases at J, with 16 bases between. This CDR3 contains 17 residues. The CDR3 loop is CASSRQGSGTNTGELFF. CDR3 coding DNA: TGTGCCAGCAGTCGACAGGGTAGCGGGACGAACACCGGGGAGCTGTTTTTT.

The gene calls are TRBV6-1 and TRBJ1-6; D not certain. The CDR3 is 14 amino acids. Germline V lookup: CDR1 MNHNS, CDR2 SASEGT. V gave up 4 bases and J gave up 5 bases, with 9 bases separating them. The CDR3 DNA reads as TGTGCCAGCAGTGGATCGAGGGATAATTCACCCCTCCACTTT. It yields the protein CASSGSRDNSPLHF.

With respect to this clonotype: Being one base from a much bigger clone, this may be a read error. The CDR3 DNA reads TGTGCCAGCAGTCCTTTCCCCGGGACCTGGAGGGAGACCCAGTACTTC. Translated: CASSPFPGTWRETQYF. The rearrangement links TRBV28 to TRBJ2-5, with D perhaps assigned TRBD1 or TRBD2 (5 bases each). Between the trimmed V and J ends, which lost 5 bases and 5 bases, there was a span of 21 bases. The CDR3 sequence is 16 residues long. Germline V gene sequence: CDR1 MDHEN, CDR2 SYDVKM.

This clonotype was picked up many times. The genes are TRBV11-2 and TRBJ2-1; D assignment may be TRBD1 or TRBD2 (7 bases each). The CDR3 is made up of 16 amino acids. CDR1 and CDR2 (germline): SGHAT, FQNNGV. V gave up 5 bases and J gave up 6 bases, with 20 bases separating them. The CDR3 spells CASSPEGRGRFNEQFF. The CDR3 DNA reads TGTGCCAGCAGCCCAGAGGGGAGGGGGCGCTTCAATGAGCAGTTCTTC.

In this sample, this clonotype turned up many times. The gene calls are TRBV2 and TRBJ2-5; TRBD1 matches at 11 bases. This CDR3 is 15 amino acids long. The J segment lost 4 bases and the V segment lost 3 bases, leaving 4 bases of the junction unmatched. The germline gives CDR1 SNHLY, CDR2 FYNNEI. The CDR3: CASSEGTGGGETQYF. The CDR3 region has the DNA TGTGCCAGCAGTGAGGGGACAGGGGGAGGAGAGACCCAGTACTTC.

In this sample, this clonotype turned up many times. The chain recombines TRBV6-2 or TRBV6-3 with TRBJ2-7, with TRBD1 identical over 7 bases. This CDR3 region has 14 residues. Germline V CDR1 and CDR2: MNHEY, SVGEGT. V shed 6 bases, J shed 7 bases, and the junction held 12 bases outside the gene matches. CDR3 protein: CASRGTVPVGEQYF. CDR3 sequence (DNA): TGTGCCAGCAGGGGGACAGTCCCTGTTGGGGAGCAGTACTTC.

This clonotype was counted at least ten times. This chain joins TRBV11-2 and TRBJ1-1; D is undetermined. Germline V gives CDR1 SGHAT, CDR2 FQNNGV. The germline V and J ends were trimmed by 3 bases and 2 bases, with 13 bases remaining between them. The CDR3 is 15 amino acids. The CDR3 DNA is TGTGCCAGCAGCTTTAGTTTTGAGATTAACACTGAAGCTTTCTTT. Translated, it gives CASSFSFEINTEAFF.

The table lists this clonotype with many counts. The chain joins TRBV7-2 to TRBJ2-1; the D is unclear. The V end was cut by 3 bases, the J end by 6 bases, with 9 bases between. This CDR3 is 13 amino acids long. Germline V gene lookup returns CDR1 SGHTA and CDR2 FQGNSA. CDR3 nucleotide sequence: TGTGCCAGCAGCTTTTCACATATCAATGAGCAGTTCTTC. Its translation is CASSFSHINEQFF.

The sample holds a few counts of this clonotype. The rearrangement joins TRBV7-9 to TRBJ2-1, with D possibly being TRBD2 (7 bases). Germline V gives CDR1 SEHNR, CDR2 FQNEAQ (reference sequence). The CDR3 is made up of 13 amino acids. V shed 7 bases and J shed 8 bases, with 15 bases lying between them. CDR3 in amino acids: CASILGGGDEQFF. The CDR3, as DNA: TGTGCCAGCATCCTAGGGGGAGGGGATGAGCAGTTCTTC. The complete variable domain, with remaining parts taken from reference TRBV7-9 and TRBJ2-1, reads DTGVSQNPRHKITKRGQNVTFRCDPISEHNRLYWYRQTLGQGPEFLTYFQNEAQLEKSRLLSDRFSAERPKGSFSTLEIQRTEQGDSAMYLCASILGGGDEQFFGPGTRLTVL.

This clonotype was seen ten or more times. The V gene is TRBV5-1, the J gene TRBJ2-2, with D perhaps TRBD2 (8 bases). This CDR3 contains 17 residues. The germline gives CDR1 SGHRS, CDR2 YFSETQ. The germline V and J ends were trimmed by 0 bases and 4 bases, with 16 bases remaining between them. CDR3 coding DNA: TGCGCCAGCAGCTTGGAGACAGGGACTAGTATCACCGGGGAGCTGTTTTTT. This sequence encodes CASSLETGTSITGELFF.

The V gene is TRBV20-1, the J gene TRBJ2-3; TRBD2 is a possible D gene (6 bases). Between the trimmed V and J ends, which lost 6 bases and 4 bases, there was a span of 20 bases. Germline CDR1 and CDR2: DFQATT and SNEGSKA (reference sequence). CDR3 length: 15 amino acids. As DNA, the CDR3 is TGCAGTGCCCTCCGGGGCGGGGCCAAGGCAGATACGCAGTATTTT. This codes for CSALRGGAKADTQYF.

This clonotype was observed many times. This chain links TRBV11-2 with TRBJ2-7; 9 nucleotides match TRBD1. This CDR3 is built from 15 residues. Germline assignment: CDR1 SGHAT and CDR2 FQNNGV. Trimming took 0 bases from V and 5 from J; bases not matched to a gene: 5. The CDR3 loop reads CASSLEGQGPHEQYF. Here the CDR3 DNA reads TGTGCCAGCAGCTTAGAGGGACAGGGTCCCCACGAGCAGTACTTC. Looking up the rest from reference TRBV11-2 and TRBJ2-7 gives the full variable domain: EAGVAQSPRYKIIEKRQSVAFWCNPISGHATLYWYQQILGQGPKLLIQFQNNGVVDDSQLPKDRFSAERLKGVDSTLKIQPAKLEDSAVYLCASSLEGQGPHEQYFGPGTRLTVT.

The CDR3 sequence: CASSDERGDSYNEQFF. For the CDR3, the DNA is TGTGCCAGCAGTGACGAGCGGGGGGACTCCTACAATGAGCAGTTCTTC. The chain links TRBV2 to TRBJ2-1, with 9 bases identical to TRBD2. The CDR3 length is 16 residues. Germline V CDR1 and CDR2: SNHLY, FYNNEI. Germline trimming cut 3 bases from V and 0 bases from J; bases unmatched to any gene: 3.

This clonotype was counted at least ten times. The V call is TRBV30, the J call TRBJ1-2; the D is unclear. This CDR3 comprises 12 residues. Germline-derived CDR1 and CDR2 are GTSNPN and SVGIG (reference sequence). V lost 0 bases and J lost 8, with 10 bases in between. CDR3 protein: CAWSVTGGGYTF. In DNA, the CDR3 is TGTGCCTGGAGTGTAACGGGAGGCGGCTACACCTTC. The full variable domain, its missing parts supplied by reference TRBV30 and TRBJ1-2, is SQTIHQWPATLVQPVGSPLSLECTVEGTSNPNLYWYRQAAGRGLQLLFYSVGIGQISSEVPQNLSASRPQDRQFILSSKKLLLSDSGFYLCAWSVTGGGYTFGSGTRLTVV.

This clonotype was detected many times. This chain connects TRBV18 to TRBJ1-1, with a tentative D call TRBD1 (5 bases). Germline CDR1 KGHSH, CDR2 LQKENI. CDR3 length: 12 residues. The germline V and J ends were trimmed by 3 bases and 7 bases, with 9 bases remaining between them. CDR3 bases: TGTGCCAGCTCACCTCGACAGCTTGAAGCTTTCTTT. Protein: CASSPRQLEAFF. The variable domain in full, completed from reference TRBV18 and TRBJ1-1, reads NAGVMQNPRHLVRRRGQEARLRCSPMKGHSHVYWYRQLPEEGLKFMVYLQKENIIDESGMPKERFSAEFPKEGPSILRIQQVVRGDSAAYFCASSPRQLEAFFGQGTRLTVV.